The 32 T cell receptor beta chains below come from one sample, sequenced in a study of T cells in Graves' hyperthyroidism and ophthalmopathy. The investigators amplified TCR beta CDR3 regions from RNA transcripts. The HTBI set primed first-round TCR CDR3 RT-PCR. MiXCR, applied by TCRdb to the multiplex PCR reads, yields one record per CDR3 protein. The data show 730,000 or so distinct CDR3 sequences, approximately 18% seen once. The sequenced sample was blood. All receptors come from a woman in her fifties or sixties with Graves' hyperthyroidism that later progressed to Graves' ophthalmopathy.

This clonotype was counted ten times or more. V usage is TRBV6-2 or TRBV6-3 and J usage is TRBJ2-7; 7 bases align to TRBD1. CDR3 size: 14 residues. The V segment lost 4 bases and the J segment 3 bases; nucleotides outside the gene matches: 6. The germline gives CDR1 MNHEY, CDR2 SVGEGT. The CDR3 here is CASSSLDRDYEQYF. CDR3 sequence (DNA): TGTGCCAGCAGTTCGCTCGACAGGGACTACGAGCAGTACTTC.

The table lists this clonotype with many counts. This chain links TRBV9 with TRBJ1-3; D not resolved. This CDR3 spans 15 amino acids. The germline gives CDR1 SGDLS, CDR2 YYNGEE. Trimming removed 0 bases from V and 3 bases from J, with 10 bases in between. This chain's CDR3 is CASSVVGQYGNTIYF. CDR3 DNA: TGTGCCAGCAGCGTAGTAGGGCAGTATGGAAACACCATATATTTT.

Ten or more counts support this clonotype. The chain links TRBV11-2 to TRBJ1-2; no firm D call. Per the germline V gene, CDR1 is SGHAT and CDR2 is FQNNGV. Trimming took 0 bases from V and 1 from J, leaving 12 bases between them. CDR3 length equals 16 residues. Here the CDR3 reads CASSLDSIGRNYGYTF. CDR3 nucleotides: TGTGCCAGCAGCTTAGATTCCATTGGCCGTAACTATGGCTACACCTTC. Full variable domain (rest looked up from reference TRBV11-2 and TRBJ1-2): EAGVAQSPRYKIIEKRQSVAFWCNPISGHATLYWYQQILGQGPKLLIQFQNNGVVDDSQLPKDRFSAERLKGVDSTLKIQPAKLEDSAVYLCASSLDSIGRNYGYTFGSGTRLTVV.

This CDR3 is CASSLSGTGINNEQFF. CDR3 nucleotides: TGTGCCAGCTCACTCTCCGGGACAGGAATAAACAATGAGCAGTTCTTC. The chain recombines TRBV18 with TRBJ2-1, with 8 bases matching TRBD1. This CDR3 has 16 amino acids. Losses at the gene ends were 4 bases for V and 5 bases for J; bases not matched to a gene: 10. Germline V CDR1 and CDR2: KGHSH, LQKENI.

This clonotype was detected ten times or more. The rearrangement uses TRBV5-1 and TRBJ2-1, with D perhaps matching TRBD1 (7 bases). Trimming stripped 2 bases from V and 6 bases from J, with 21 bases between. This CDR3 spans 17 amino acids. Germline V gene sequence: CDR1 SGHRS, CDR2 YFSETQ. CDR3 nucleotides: TGCGCCAGCAGCTTTCCCCTCGTCTCGCGGGACAGCAATGAGCAGTTCTTC. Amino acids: CASSFPLVSRDSNEQFF.

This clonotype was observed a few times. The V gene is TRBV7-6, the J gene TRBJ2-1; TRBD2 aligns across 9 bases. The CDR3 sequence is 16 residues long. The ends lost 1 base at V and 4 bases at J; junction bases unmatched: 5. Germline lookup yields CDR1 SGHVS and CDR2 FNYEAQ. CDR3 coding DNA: TGTGCCAGCAGCTTAGGTGGGACTAGCAGATACAATGAGCAGTTCTTC. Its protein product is CASSLGGTSRYNEQFF.

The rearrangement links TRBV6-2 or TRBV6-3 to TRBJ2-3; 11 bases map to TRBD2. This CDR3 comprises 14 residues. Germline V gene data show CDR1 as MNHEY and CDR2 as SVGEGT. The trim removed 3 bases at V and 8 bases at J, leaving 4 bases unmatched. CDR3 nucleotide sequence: TGTGCCAGCAGTTATCTAGCGGGGGGTGGTACGCAGTATTTT. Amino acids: CASSYLAGGGTQYF.

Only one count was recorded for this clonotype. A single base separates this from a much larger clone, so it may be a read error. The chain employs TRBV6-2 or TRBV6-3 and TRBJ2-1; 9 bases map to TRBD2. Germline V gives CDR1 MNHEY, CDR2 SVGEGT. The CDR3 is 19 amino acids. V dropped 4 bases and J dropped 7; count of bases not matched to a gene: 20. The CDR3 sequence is CASSFTTGPAGGERNEQFF. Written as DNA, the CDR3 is TGTGCCAGCAGTTTTACTACGGGACCAGCGGGGGGCGAGAGGAATGAGCAGTTCTTC.

The CDR3 nucleotides are TGTGCCAGTAGTATACCTTGGGACAGGGGATCGGGTGGCTACACCTTC. Its translation: CASSIPWDRGSGGYTF. The rearrangement links TRBV19 to TRBJ1-2, with TRBD1 matching over 10 bases. The CDR3 has 16 amino acids. Germline V CDR1 and CDR2: LNHDA, SQIVND (reference sequence). The junction had 10 bases not matched to a gene; V was cut back by 2 bases and J by 7 bases.

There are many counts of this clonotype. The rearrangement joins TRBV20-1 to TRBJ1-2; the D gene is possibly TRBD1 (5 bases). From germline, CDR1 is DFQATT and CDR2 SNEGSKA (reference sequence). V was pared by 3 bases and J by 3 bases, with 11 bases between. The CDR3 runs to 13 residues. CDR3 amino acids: CSASQGGDYGYTF. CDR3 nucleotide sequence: TGCAGTGCTAGCCAGGGAGGGGACTATGGCTACACCTTC.

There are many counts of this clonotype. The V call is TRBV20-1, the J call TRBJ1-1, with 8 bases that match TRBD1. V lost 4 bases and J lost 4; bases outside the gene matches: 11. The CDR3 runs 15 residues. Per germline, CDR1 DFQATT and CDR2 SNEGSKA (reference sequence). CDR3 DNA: TGCAGTGCTACGGACAGGGATGGTTGGGGCACTGAAGCTTTCTTT. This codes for CSATDRDGWGTEAFF.

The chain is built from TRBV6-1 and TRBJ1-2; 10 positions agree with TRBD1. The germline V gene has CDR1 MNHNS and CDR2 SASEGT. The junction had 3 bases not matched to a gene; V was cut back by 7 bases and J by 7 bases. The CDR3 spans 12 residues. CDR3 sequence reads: CASTDRGGGYTF. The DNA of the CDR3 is TGTGCCAGCACGGACAGGGGGGGTGGCTACACCTTC.

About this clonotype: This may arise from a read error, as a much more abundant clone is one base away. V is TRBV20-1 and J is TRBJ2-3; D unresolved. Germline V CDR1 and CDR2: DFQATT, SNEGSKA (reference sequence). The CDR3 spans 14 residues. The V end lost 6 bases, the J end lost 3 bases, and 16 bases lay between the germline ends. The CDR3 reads CSASPDGRTDTQYF. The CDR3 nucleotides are TGCAGTGCCTCTCCGGATGGCCGAACAGATACGCAGTATTTT.

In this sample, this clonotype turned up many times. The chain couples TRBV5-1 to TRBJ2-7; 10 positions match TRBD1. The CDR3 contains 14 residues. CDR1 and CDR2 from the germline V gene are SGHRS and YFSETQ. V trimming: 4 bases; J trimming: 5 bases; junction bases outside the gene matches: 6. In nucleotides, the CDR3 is TGCGCCAGCAGCCCACGACAGGGGGCCGACGAGCAGTACTTC. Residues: CASSPRQGADEQYF.

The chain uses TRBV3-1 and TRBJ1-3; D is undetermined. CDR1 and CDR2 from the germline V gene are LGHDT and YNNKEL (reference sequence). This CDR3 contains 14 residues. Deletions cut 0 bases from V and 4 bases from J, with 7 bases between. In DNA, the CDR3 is TGTGCCAGCAGCCAAGAGCGGTGGGGAAACACCATATATTTT. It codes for CASSQERWGNTIYF.

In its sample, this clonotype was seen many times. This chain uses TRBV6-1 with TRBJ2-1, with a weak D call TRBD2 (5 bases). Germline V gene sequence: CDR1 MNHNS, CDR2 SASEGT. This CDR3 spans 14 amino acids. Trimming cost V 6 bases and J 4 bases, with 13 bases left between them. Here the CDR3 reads CASRGEGVYNEQFF. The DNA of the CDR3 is TGTGCCAGCAGAGGTGAGGGAGTGTACAATGAGCAGTTCTTC.

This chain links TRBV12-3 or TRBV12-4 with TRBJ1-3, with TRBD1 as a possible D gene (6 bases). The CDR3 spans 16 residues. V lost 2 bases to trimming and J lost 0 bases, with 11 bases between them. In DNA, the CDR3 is TGTGCCAGCAGTTTAAACAGGGCCTTCTCTGGAAACACCATATATTTT. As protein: CASSLNRAFSGNTIYF.

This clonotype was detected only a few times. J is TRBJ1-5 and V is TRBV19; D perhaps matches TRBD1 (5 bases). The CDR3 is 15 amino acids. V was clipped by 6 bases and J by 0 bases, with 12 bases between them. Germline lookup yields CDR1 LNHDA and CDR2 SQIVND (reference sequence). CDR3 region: CASRAGRYSNQPQHF. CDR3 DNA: TGTGCCAGTAGAGCAGGGAGATATAGCAATCAGCCCCAGCATTTT.

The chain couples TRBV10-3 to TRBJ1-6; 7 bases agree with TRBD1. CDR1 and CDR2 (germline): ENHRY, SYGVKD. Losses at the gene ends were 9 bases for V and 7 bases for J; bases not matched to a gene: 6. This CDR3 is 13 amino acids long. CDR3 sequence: CAIQQGSNSPLHF. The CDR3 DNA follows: TGTGCCATTCAACAGGGGTCCAATTCACCCCTCCACTTT.

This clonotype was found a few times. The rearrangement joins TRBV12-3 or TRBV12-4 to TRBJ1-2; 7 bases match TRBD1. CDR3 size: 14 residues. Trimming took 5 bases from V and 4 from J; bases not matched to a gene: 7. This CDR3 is CASSPTGQSYGYTF. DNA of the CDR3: TGTGCCAGCAGTCCGACGGGACAGTCCTATGGCTACACCTTC.

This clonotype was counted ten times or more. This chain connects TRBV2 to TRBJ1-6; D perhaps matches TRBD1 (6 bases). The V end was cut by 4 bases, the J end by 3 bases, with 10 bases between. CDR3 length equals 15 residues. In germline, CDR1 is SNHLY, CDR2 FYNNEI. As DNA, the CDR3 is TGTGCCAGCAGTGTGGAGGGGGGCTATAATTCACCCCTCCACTTT. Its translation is CASSVEGGYNSPLHF.

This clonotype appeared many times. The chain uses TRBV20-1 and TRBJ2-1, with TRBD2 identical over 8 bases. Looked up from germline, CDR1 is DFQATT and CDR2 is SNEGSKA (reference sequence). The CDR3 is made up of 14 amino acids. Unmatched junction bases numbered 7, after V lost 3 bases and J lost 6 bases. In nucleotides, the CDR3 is TGCAGTGCTAGGAACGGGGGGGCCCTCAATGAGCAGTTCTTC. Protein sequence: CSARNGGALNEQFF.

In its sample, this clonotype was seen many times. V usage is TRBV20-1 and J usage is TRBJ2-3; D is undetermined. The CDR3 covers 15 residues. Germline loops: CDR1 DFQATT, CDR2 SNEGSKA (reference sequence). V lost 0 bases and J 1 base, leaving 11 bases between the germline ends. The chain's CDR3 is CSARDLGQGTDTQYF. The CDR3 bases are TGCAGTGCTAGAGATTTAGGGCAGGGCACAGATACGCAGTATTTT.

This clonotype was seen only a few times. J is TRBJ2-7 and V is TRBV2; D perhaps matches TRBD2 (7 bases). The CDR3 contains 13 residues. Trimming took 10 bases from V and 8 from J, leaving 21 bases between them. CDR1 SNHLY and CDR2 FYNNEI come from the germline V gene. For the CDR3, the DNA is TGTGCCACCGACTGGGTAGGGGGGGAGCAGCAGTACTTC. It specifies CATDWVGGEQQYF. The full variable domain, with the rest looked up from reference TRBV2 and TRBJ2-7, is EPEVTQTPSHQVTQMGQEVILRCVPISNHLYFYWYRQILGQKVEFLVSFYNNEISEKSEIFDDQFSVERPDGSNFTLKIRSTKLEDSAMYFCATDWVGGEQQYFGPGTRLTVT.

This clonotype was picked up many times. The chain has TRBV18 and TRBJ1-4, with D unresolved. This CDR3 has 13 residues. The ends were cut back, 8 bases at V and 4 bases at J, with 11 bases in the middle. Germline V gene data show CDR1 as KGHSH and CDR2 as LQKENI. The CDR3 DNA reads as TGTGCCAGCACTACCCCGGGTAATGAAAAACTGTTTTTT. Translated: CASTTPGNEKLFF.

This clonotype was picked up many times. CDR3 coding DNA: TGTGCCAGCAGCTTAGGGACAACGGTCGGCTATGGCTACACCTTC. Its translation is CASSLGTTVGYGYTF. V is TRBV11-2 and J is TRBJ1-2; D may be TRBD1 (5 bases). Germline-derived CDR1 and CDR2 are SGHAT and FQNNGV. V gave up 1 base and J gave up 4 bases, with 13 bases separating them. CDR3 length equals 15 residues.

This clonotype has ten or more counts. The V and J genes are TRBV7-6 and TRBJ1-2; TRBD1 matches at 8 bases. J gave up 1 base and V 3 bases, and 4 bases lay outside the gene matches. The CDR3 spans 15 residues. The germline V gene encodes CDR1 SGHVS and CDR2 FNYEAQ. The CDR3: CASSLGGQVNYGYTF. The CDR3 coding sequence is TGTGCCAGCAGCTTGGGGGGACAGGTTAACTATGGCTACACCTTC.

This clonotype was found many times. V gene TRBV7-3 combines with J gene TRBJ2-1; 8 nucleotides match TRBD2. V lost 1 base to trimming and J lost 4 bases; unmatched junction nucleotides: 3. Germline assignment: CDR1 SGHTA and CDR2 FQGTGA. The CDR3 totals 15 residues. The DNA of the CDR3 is TGTGCCAGCAGCTTAAGGGTAGCGGGGTACAATGAGCAGTTCTTC. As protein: CASSLRVAGYNEQFF.

For the CDR3, the DNA is TGCAGTGCTTCGAGCCTGGGACAGGGGATAGCCAATGAGCAGTTCTTC. This encodes CSASSLGQGIANEQFF. The chain has TRBV20-1 and TRBJ2-1; the match to TRBD1 covers 10 bases. V lost 5 bases and J lost 6; bases outside the gene matches: 13. The CDR3 runs to 16 residues. From germline, CDR1 is DFQATT and CDR2 SNEGSKA (reference sequence).

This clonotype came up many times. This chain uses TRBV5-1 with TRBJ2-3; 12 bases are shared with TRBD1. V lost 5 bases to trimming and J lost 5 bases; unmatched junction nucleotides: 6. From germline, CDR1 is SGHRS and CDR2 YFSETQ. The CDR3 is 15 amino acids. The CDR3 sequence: CASRMGQGAVDTQYF. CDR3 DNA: TGCGCCAGCAGGATGGGACAGGGGGCAGTAGATACGCAGTATTTT.

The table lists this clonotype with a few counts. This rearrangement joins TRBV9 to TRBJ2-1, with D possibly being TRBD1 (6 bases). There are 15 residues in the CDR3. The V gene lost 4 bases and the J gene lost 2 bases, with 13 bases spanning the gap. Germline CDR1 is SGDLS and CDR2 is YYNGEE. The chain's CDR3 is CASSQTGQPYNEQFF. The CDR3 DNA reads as TGTGCCAGCAGCCAGACTGGACAGCCCTACAATGAGCAGTTCTTC. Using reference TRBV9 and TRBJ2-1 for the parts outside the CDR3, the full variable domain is DSGVTQTPKHLITATGQRVTLRCSPRSGDLSVYWYQQSLDQGLQFLIQYYNGEERAKGNILERFSAQQFPDLHSELNLSSLELGDSALYFCASSQTGQPYNEQFFGPGTRLTVL.

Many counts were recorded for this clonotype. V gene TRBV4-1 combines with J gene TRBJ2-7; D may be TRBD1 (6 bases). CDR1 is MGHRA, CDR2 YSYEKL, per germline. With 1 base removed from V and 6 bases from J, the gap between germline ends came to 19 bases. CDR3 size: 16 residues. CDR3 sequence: CASSQGPQGIDSEQYF. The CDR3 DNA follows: TGCGCCAGCAGCCAAGGGCCCCAGGGGATCGATTCCGAGCAGTACTTC.